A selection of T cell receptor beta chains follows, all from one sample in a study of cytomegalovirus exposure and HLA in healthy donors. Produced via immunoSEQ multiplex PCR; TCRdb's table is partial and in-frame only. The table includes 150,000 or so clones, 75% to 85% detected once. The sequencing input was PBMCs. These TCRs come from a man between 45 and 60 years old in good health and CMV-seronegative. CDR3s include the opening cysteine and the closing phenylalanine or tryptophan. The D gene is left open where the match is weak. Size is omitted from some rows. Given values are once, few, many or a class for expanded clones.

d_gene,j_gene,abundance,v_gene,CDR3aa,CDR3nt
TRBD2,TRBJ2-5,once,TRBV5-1,CASSLGASGRETQYF,TGCGCCAGCAGCTTGGGCGCTAGCGGGAGAGAGACCCAGTACTTC
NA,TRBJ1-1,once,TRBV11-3,CASSLQGLPNTEAFF,TGTGCCAGCAGCTTGCAGGGACTCCCGAACACTGAAGCTTTCTTT
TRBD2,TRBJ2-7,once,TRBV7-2,CASSRTLAGDNEQYF,TGTGCCAGCAGCCGCACGCTAGCGGGAGATAACGAGCAGTACTTC
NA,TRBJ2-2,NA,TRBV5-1,CASMEVNTGELFF,TGCGCCAGCATGGAGGTAAACACCGGGGAGCTGTTTTTT
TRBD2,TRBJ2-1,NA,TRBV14,CASSQGGGRLGNEQFF,TGTGCCAGCAGCCAAGGGGGAGGGAGGTTAGGCAATGAGCAGTTCTTC
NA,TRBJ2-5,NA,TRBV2,CASSLGRTQETQYF,TGTGCCAGCAGTCTAGGGCGGACACAAGAGACCCAGTACTTC
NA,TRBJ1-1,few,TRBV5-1,CASSLDSGLINTEAFF,TGCGCCAGCAGCTTGGATTCAGGCCTAATAAACACTGAAGCTTTCTTT
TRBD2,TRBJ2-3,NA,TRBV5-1,CASSFSGSTDTQYF,TGCGCCAGCAGCTTTAGCGGGAGCACAGATACGCAGTATTTT
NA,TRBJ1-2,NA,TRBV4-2,CASSQEVGFGTSYTF,TGTGCCAGCAGCCAAGAAGTGGGTTTCGGGACAAGCTACACCTTC
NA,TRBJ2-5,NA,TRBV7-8,CASSITGKETQYF,TGTGCCAGCAGCATTACAGGGAAAGAGACCCAGTACTTC
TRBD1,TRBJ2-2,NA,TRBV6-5,CASGQGVTGELFF,TGTGCCAGCGGACAGGGGGTGACCGGGGAGCTGTTTTTT
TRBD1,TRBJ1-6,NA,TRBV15,CATSRERDRGSPLHF,TGTGCCACCAGCAGAGAAAGGGACAGGGGTTCACCCCTCCACTTT
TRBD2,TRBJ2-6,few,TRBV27,CASSGLDSGANVLTF,TGTGCCAGCAGCGGACTAGACTCTGGGGCCAACGTCCTGACTTTC
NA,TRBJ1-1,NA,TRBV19,CASDSRNRNTEAFF,TGTGCCAGTGATAGCAGAAACCGGAACACTGAAGCTTTCTTT
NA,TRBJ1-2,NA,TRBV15,CATSPVRGFYTF,TGTGCCACCAGCCCAGTACGGGGTTTCTACACCTTC
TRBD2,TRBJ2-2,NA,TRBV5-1,CASSPSGVNTGELFF,TGCGCCAGCAGCCCTAGCGGCGTGAACACCGGGGAGCTGTTTTTT
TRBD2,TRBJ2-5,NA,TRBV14,CASSPSGIAGSQETQYF,TGTGCCAGCAGCCCCTCCGGAATAGCGGGGAGCCAAGAGACCCAGTACTTC
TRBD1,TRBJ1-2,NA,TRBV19,CASSLQGRDGYTF,TGTGCCAGTAGCCTACAGGGGCGTGATGGCTACACCTTC
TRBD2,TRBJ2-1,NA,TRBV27,CASSTRTSGTSYNEQFF,TGTGCCAGCAGTACACGGACTAGCGGGACCTCCTACAATGAGCAGTTCTTC
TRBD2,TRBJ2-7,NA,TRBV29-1,CSVGVTSGRTEQYF,TGCAGCGTTGGGGTTACTAGCGGGAGAACCGAGCAGTACTTC
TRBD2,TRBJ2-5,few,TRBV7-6,CASSLGGSGGARETQYF,TGTGCCAGCAGCTTAGGAGGGAGCGGGGGAGCCCGGGAGACCCAGTACTTC
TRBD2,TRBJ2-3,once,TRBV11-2,CASSLELAGREDTQYF,TGTGCCAGCAGCTTAGAGCTAGCGGGAAGGGAAGATACGCAGTATTTT
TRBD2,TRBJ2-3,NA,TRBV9,CASSPSQRGGVDTQYF,TGTGCCAGCAGCCCAAGCCAGCGGGGGGGTGTAGATACGCAGTATTTT
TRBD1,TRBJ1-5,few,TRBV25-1,CASATGGPDQPQHF,TGTGCCAGCGCCACAGGGGGCCCGGATCAGCCCCAGCATTTT
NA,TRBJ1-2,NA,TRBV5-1,CASSLDRGEGYTF,TGCGCCAGCAGCTTGGATAGGGGTGAGGGCTACACCTTC
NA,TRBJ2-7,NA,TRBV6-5,CASSLATEFSYEQYF,TGTGCCAGCAGTCTAGCGACAGAATTCTCCTACGAGCAGTACTTC